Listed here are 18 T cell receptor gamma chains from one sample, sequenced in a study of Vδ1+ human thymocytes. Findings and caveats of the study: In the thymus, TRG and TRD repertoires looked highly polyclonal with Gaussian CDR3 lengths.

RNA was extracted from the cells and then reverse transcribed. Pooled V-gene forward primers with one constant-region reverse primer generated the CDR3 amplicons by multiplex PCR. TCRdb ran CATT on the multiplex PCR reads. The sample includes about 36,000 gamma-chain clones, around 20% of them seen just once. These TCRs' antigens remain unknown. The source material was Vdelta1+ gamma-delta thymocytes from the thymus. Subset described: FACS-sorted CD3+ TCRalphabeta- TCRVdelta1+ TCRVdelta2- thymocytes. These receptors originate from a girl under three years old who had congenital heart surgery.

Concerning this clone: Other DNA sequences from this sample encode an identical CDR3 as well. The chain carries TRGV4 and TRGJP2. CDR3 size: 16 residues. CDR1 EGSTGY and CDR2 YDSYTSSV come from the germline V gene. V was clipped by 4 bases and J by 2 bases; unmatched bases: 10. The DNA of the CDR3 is TGTGCCACCTGGGACGGGCCCAAGAGTAGTGATTGGATCAAGACGTTT. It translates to CATWDGPKSSDWIKTF.

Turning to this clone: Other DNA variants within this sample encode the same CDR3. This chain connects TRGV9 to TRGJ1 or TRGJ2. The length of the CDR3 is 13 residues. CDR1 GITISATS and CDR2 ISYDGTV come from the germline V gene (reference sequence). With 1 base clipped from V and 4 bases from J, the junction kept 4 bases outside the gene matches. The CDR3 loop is CALWEVEYYKKLF. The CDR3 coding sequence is TGTGCCTTGTGGGAGGTAGAATATTATAAGAAACTCTTT.

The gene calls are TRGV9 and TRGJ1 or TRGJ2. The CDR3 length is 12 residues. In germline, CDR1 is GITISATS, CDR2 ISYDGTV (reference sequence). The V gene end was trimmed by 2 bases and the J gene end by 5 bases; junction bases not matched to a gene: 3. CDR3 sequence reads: CALWEANYKKLF. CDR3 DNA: TGTGCCTTGTGGGAGGCAAATTATAAGAAACTCTTT.

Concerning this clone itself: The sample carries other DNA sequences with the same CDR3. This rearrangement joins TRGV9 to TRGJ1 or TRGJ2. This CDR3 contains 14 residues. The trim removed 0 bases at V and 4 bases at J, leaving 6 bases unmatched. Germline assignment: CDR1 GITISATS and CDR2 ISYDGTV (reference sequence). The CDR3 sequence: CALWEVQDYYKKLF. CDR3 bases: TGTGCCTTGTGGGAGGTGCAGGACTATTATAAGAAACTCTTT.

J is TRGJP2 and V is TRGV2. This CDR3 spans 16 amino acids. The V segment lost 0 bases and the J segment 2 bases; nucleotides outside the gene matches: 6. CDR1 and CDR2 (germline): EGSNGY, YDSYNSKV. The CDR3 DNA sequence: TGTGCCACCTGGGACGGGCATGGCAGTAGTGATTGGATCAAGACGTTT. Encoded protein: CATWDGHGSSDWIKTF.

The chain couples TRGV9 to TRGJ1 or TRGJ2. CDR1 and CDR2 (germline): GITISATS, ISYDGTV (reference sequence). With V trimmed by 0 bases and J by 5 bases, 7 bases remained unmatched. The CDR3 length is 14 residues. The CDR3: CALWEVHRHYKKLF. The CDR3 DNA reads TGTGCCTTGTGGGAGGTGCATAGGCATTATAAGAAACTCTTT.

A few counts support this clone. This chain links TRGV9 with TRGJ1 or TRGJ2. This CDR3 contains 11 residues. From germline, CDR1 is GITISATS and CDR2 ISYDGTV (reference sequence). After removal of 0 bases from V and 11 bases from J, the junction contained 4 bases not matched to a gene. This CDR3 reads CALWEVGQKLF. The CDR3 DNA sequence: TGTGCCTTGTGGGAGGTGGGACAGAAACTCTTT.

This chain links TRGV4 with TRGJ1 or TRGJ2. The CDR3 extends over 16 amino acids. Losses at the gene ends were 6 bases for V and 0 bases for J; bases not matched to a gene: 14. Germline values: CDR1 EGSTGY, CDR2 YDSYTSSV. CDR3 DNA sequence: TGTGCCACCTGGTCTCGGACTGTGAAGAATTATTATAAGAAACTCTTT. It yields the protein CATWSRTVKNYYKKLF.

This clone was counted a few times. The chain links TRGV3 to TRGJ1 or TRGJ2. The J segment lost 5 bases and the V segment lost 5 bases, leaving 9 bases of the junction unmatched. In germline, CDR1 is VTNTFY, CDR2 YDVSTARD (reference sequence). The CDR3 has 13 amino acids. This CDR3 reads CATWAPEDYKKLF. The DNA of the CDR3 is TGTGCCACCTGGGCCCCGGAGGATTATAAGAAACTCTTT.

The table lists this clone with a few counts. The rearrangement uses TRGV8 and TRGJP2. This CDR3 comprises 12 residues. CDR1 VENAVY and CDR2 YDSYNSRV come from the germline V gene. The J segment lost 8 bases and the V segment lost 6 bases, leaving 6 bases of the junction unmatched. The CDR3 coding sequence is TGTGCCACCTGGACACTGGATTGGATCAAGACGTTT. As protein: CATWTLDWIKTF.

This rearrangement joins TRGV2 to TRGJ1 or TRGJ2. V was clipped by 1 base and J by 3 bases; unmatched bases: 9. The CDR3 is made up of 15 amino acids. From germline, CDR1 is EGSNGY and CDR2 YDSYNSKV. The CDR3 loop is CATWDGSYGYYKKLF. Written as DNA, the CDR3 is TGTGCCACCTGGGACGGCTCGTATGGTTATTATAAGAAACTCTTT.

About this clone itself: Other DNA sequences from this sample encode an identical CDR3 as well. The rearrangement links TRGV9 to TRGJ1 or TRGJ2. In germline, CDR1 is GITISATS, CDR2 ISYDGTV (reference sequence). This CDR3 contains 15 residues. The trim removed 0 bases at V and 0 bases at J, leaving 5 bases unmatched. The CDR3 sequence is CALWEVLGNYYKKLF. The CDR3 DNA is TGTGCCTTGTGGGAGGTGCTTGGGAATTATTATAAGAAACTCTTT.

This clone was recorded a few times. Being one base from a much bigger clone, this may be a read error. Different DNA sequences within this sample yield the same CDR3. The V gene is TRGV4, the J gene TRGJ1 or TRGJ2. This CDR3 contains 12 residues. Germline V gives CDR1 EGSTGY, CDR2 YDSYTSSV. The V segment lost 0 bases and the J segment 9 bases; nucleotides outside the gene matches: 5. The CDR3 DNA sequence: TGTGCCACCTGGGATGGGCCCTCTAAGAAACTCTTT. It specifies CATWDGPSKKLF.

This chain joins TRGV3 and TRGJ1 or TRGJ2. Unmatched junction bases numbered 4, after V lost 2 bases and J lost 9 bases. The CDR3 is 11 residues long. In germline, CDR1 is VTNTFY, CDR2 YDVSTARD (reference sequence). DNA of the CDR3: TGTGCCACCTGGGACAATGTTAAGAAACTCTTT. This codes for CATWDNVKKLF.

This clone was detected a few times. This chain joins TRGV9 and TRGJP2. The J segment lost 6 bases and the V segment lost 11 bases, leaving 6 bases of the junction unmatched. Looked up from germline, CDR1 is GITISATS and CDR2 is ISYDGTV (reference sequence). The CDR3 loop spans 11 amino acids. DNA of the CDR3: TGTGCCTACGGGGGTGATTGGATCAAGACGTTT. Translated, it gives CAYGGDWIKTF.

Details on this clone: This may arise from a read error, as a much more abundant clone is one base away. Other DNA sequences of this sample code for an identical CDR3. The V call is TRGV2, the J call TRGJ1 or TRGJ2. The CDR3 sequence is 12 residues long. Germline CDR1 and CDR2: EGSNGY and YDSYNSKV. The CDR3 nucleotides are TGTGCCACCTGGGACGGGCGGTATAGGAAACTCTTT. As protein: CATWDGRYRKLF.

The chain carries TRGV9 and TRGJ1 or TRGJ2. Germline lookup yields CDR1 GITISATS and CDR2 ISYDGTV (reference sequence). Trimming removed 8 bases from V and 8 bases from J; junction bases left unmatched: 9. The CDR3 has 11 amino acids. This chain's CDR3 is CALSKIDKKLF. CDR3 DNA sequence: TGTGCCTTGTCAAAAATCGATAAGAAACTCTTT.

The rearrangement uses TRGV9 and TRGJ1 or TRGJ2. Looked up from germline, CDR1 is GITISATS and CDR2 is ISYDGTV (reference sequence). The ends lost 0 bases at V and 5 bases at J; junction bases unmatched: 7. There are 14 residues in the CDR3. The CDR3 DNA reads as TGTGCCTTGTGGGAGGTGCCATCCCATTATAAGAAACTCTTT. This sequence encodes CALWEVPSHYKKLF.